The 3 T cell receptor beta chains listed next were all sequenced from one sample in a study of shared clonotypes between healthy human individuals. Sequencing used immunoSEQ multiplex PCR; TCRdb keeps in-frame clones, though not all of them. This table has about 1.1 million clones, about four fifths appearing once. The sequenced sample consisted of memory CD4+ T cells from PBMCs. Subset of the sample: CD45RA-negative fraction. These receptors all come from a man between 18 and 35 years old in good health. Some clones in this sample may be carry-over from other donors' samples.

The J gene is TRBJ2-1, the V gene TRBV7-5; TRBD2 was called by the table and not checked on the DNA. TRBV7-5 is classified as a pseudogene. This CDR3 has 14 amino acids. The CDR3 region is CVRSLEAGGGEQFF. For the CDR3, the DNA is TGTGTCAGAAGCTTAGAAGCGGGAGGAGGTGAGCAGTTCTTC.

CDR3 residues: CASSPLGLSSYEQYF. The CDR3 region has the DNA TGCGCCAGCAGCCCGCTGGGGCTCTCATCCTACGAGCAGTACTTC. The genes are TRBV5-1 and TRBJ2-7; D perhaps matches TRBD1 (5 bases). Trimming left V 4 bases short and J 1 base short, with 15 bases between. The CDR3 has 15 residues. Germline lookup yields CDR1 SGHRS and CDR2 YFSETQ.

A word on this clone: A far larger clone is only one base removed, so a read error is likely. At the DNA level, this CDR3 is encoded by other sequences in the same sample as well. The chain joins TRBV15 to TRBJ2-2, with D tentatively TRBD2 (5 bases). This CDR3 is 13 amino acids long. CDR1 is LNHNV and CDR2 is YYDKDF in the germline V gene (reference sequence). The CDR3 DNA is TGTGCCACCAGCACCCGAATGGCCGGGGAGCTATTTTTT. Amino acids: CATSTRMAGELFF.